What follows is one TCR beta chain and its context. Its target is unknown. This specimen comes from a study of T-cell reconstitution after alpha-beta-depleted transplantation in children. Germline loops: CDR1 SNHLY, CDR2 FYNNEI. V lost 2 bases to trimming and J lost 0 bases, with 19 bases between them. This CDR3 spans 18 amino acids. Findings of the study overall: One year post-transplant, T-cell counts and diversity were largely derived from T cells produced anew. Surviving recipient T cells and thymic progenitors accounted for the high day-60 TCRbeta diversity observed in some patients. Reports say that about two months after transplant, the alpha-beta T cells came out of several hundred graft clones that had expanded.

Unique molecular identifiers were incorporated during preparation of the TCRbeta library. Each CDR3 protein gets one entry after TCRdb re-called the PCR reads with MiXCR. Found here are roughly 100,000 distinct CDR3 sequences, about 6.8% of them singletons; the top ten hold about 15%. Sequences were derived from PBMCs, sampled before TCRalphabeta/CD19-depleted stem cell transplant. The sequence derives from a boy younger than 10 with acute lymphoblastic leukemia, due to receive a stem cell transplant. V usage is TRBV2 and J usage is TRBJ2-5, with D perhaps assigned TRBD1 or TRBD2 (5 bases each). The chain's CDR3 is CASSERDAGRYYQETQYF. The CDR3 DNA sequence: TGTGCCAGCAGTGAACGGGACGCAGGCCGTTATTACCAAGAGACCCAGTACTTC.